This TCR beta chain was recovered during a study of cytomegalovirus exposure and HLA in healthy donors. Study observations and caveats: With high specificity and sensitivity, the classifier reportedly diagnosed cytomegalovirus status. Most observed TCR sequences were rare, whereas some public TCRs were detected in many donors. Cytomegalovirus-associated status was assigned to 150 to 200 TCR beta chains.

The CDR3 covers 19 residues. Losses at the gene ends were 1 base for V and 4 bases for J; bases not matched to a gene: 11. Germline V CDR1 and CDR2: MDHEN, SYDVKM. The table lists this clone with a few counts. Its antigen is undetermined. Sequencing used immunoSEQ multiplex PCR; TCRdb keeps in-frame clones, though not all of them. The table includes hundreds of thousands of clones, 88% detected once. The source is a woman younger than 35 in good health and CMV-seronegative. Sequencing was carried out using PBMCs. The chain couples TRBV28 to TRBJ2-2; TRBD2 agrees at 11 bases. For the CDR3, the DNA is TGTGCCAGCAGTTTATTGACTAGCGGGATTGGGAGAATCACCGGGGAGCTGTTTTTT. It encodes CASSLLTSGIGRITGELFF.